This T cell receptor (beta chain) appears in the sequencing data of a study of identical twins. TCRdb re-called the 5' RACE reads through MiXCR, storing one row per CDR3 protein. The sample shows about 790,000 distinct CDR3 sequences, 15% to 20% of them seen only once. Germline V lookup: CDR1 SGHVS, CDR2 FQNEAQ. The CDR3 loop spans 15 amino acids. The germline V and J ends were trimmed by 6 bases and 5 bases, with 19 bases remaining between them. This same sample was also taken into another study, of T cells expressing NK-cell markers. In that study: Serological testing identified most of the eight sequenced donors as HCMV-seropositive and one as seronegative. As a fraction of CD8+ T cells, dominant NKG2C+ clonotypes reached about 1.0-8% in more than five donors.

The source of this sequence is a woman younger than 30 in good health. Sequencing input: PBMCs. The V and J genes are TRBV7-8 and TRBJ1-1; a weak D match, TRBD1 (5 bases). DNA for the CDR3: TGTGCCAGCAGGGGCCAGGGTCTGTGGCGGACTGAAGCTTTCTTT. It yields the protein CASRGQGLWRTEAFF.